The 15 T cell receptor beta chains listed next were all sequenced from one sample in a study of blood T cell repertoires in COVID-19. Method: immunoSEQ multiplex PCR; TCRdb's copy keeps in-frame clones and lacks some. The sample lists roughly 230,000 clones; approximately 84% were seen once. Sequenced: PBMCs or T cells enriched from blood (not recorded which). The source of these receptors is a woman aged 45-65 years who had been exposed to COVID-19.

V gene TRBV27 combines with J gene TRBJ2-7; 9 nucleotides match TRBD2. Germline CDR1 MNHEY, CDR2 SMNVEV (reference sequence). V trimming: 4 bases; J trimming: 3 bases; junction bases outside the gene matches: 7. The CDR3 spans 15 residues. DNA for the CDR3: TGTGCCAGCAGTTCCCCGCGGGGGGGATACTACGAGCAGTACTTC. Amino acid sequence: CASSSPRGGYYEQYF.

V usage is TRBV27 and J usage is TRBJ1-2; D remains ambiguous. Per the germline V gene, CDR1 is MNHEY and CDR2 is SMNVEV (reference sequence). The ends were cut back, 6 bases at V and 6 bases at J, with 14 bases in the middle. The CDR3 extends over 13 amino acids. The CDR3: CASRTWAGDGYTF. The CDR3 bases are TGTGCCAGCAGGACGTGGGCCGGTGATGGCTACACCTTC.

V usage is TRBV29-1 and J usage is TRBJ2-2; TRBD1 agrees at 9 bases. The CDR3 contains 13 residues. CDR1 is SQVTM, CDR2 ANQGSEA, per germline. V was pared by 4 bases and J by 7 bases, with 4 bases of the junction left unmatched. The CDR3 is CSVAGQGNGELFF. The CDR3 region has the DNA TGCAGCGTTGCGGGACAGGGAAACGGGGAGCTGTTTTTT.

The genes are TRBV7-2 and TRBJ1-2; no clear D gene. The CDR3 covers 13 residues. CDR1 SGHTA and CDR2 FQGNSA come from the germline V gene. V lost 2 bases and J 7 bases, leaving 11 bases between the germline ends. For the CDR3, the DNA is TGTGCCAGCAGCTTATGGGGAGAAGGTGGCTACACCTTC. Translated, it gives CASSLWGEGGYTF.

V gene TRBV9 combines with J gene TRBJ2-6, with D maybe TRBD1 (6 bases). The V end was cut by 4 bases, the J end by 6 bases, with 20 bases between. Germline values: CDR1 SGDLS, CDR2 YYNGEE. This CDR3 is built from 17 residues. The chain's CDR3 is CASSLTGTSASANVLTF. CDR3 bases: TGTGCCAGCAGCCTCACCGGGACATCGGCCTCGGCCAACGTCCTGACTTTC.

The V call is TRBV28, the J call TRBJ1-5; D is uncertain. Germline CDR1 is MDHEN and CDR2 is SYDVKM. The CDR3 runs to 13 residues. V shed 3 bases and J shed 6 bases, with 9 bases lying between them. CDR3 amino acids: CASSFRGVQPQHF. The CDR3 DNA reads TGTGCCAGCAGTTTCCGAGGTGTTCAGCCCCAGCATTTT.

This clone was counted many times. The chain combines TRBV3-1 (or the pseudogene TRBV3-2) with TRBJ2-5; 11 bases map to TRBD2. The CDR3 contains 16 residues. CDR1 is LGHDT, CDR2 YNNKEL, per germline (reference sequence). The V and J ends lost 5 bases and 5 bases, in that order; junction bases with no gene match: 10. The CDR3 DNA follows: TGTGCCAGCAGCGCCGCCCTTAGCGGGGGGGCCGAGACCCAGTACTTC. Translating gives CASSAALSGGAETQYF.

This clone was seen only once. The chain combines TRBV12-3 or TRBV12-4 with TRBJ1-2, with no clear D. The length of the CDR3 is 12 residues. V lost 6 bases and J 2 bases, leaving 7 bases between the germline ends. CDR3 region: CASSRLNYGYTF. In DNA, the CDR3 is TGTGCCAGCAGCAGACTCAACTATGGCTACACCTTC.

The chain recombines TRBV19 with TRBJ2-5, with D unclear. V was cut by 5 bases and J by 3 bases, with 10 bases left in between. Germline V CDR1 and CDR2: LNHDA, SQIVND (reference sequence). The CDR3 is 13 amino acids. Here the CDR3 reads CASSPAPKETQYF. The CDR3, as DNA: TGTGCCAGTAGTCCCGCTCCTAAAGAGACCCAGTACTTC.

CDR3 DNA: TGTGCCATCAGGGAGGAGGAGACTGAAGCTTTCTTT. It codes for CAIREEETEAFF. V gene TRBV10-3 combines with J gene TRBJ1-1; D gene ambiguous. Germline CDR1 and CDR2: ENHRY and SYGVKD. Trimming took 6 bases from V and 5 from J, leaving 10 bases between them. The CDR3 loop spans 12 amino acids.

The CDR3 DNA sequence: TGTGCCAGTAGTACGGCGGGGGGCCGTGGGACCCAGTACTTC. Encoded protein: CASSTAGGRGTQYF. J is TRBJ2-5 and V is TRBV19; 8 bases are a match to TRBD2. J was trimmed by 7 bases and V by 4 bases; bases with no gene match: 8. This CDR3 spans 14 amino acids. From germline, CDR1 is LNHDA and CDR2 SQIVND (reference sequence).

The chain joins TRBV10-3 to TRBJ2-1; 13 nucleotides line up with TRBD2. The germline gives CDR1 ENHRY, CDR2 SYGVKD. This CDR3 has 17 residues. The V segment lost 1 base and the J segment 5 bases; nucleotides outside the gene matches: 5. The CDR3 nucleotides are TGTGCCATCAGTGAGTTTCGAGGACTAGCGGGGGACAATGAGCAGTTCTTC. This translates into CAISEFRGLAGDNEQFF.

V gene TRBV30 combines with J gene TRBJ1-1; D is possibly TRBD1 (6 bases). The CDR3 is 13 residues long. Germline V gene data show CDR1 as GTSNPN and CDR2 as SVGIG (reference sequence). V lost 0 bases, J lost 5 bases, and 10 bases lay in between. The CDR3 DNA is TGTGCCTGGAGTGTACGGCAGGGGACTGAAGCTTTCTTT. It encodes CAWSVRQGTEAFF.

This chain links TRBV27 with TRBJ1-1, with 10 bases identical to TRBD1. Germline lookup yields CDR1 MNHEY and CDR2 SMNVEV (reference sequence). V lost 9 bases to trimming and J lost 9 bases; unmatched junction nucleotides: 7. CDR3 length equals 12 residues. The CDR3 bases are TGTGCCAGTTGGACAGGGGGACTGAAAGCTTTCTTT. The encoded protein is CASWTGGLKAFF.

The rearrangement uses TRBV2 and TRBJ2-7; tentative D call: TRBD2 (7 bases). This CDR3 has 12 residues. Trimming pared 6 bases from V and 6 bases from J, leaving 12 bases between. Germline loops: CDR1 SNHLY, CDR2 FYNNEI. CDR3 in DNA: TGTGCCAGCAGATCCCGGGGGGCCGAGCAGTACTTC. As protein: CASRSRGAEQYF.